A selection of T cell receptor beta chains follows, all from one sample in a study of blood T cell repertoires in COVID-19. TCRdb's copy holds only in-frame clones and misses some; the assay was immunoSEQ multiplex PCR. The sample contains 250,000 to 300,000 clones, about four fifths of which appear only once. The sequenced material came from peripheral blood. All receptors derive from an elderly man with acute or convalescent COVID-19. CDR3s include the opening cysteine and the closing phenylalanine or tryptophan. The order of the fields is V gene, D gene, clone size, J gene, CDR3 length, CDR3 protein, CDR3 DNA. D genes are given only for firm matches. Only some rows state a clone size, as once, few, many or a class for expanded clones.

>TRBV6-4|.|.|TRBJ2-3|14
CASSIDSITDTQYF
TGTGCCAGCAGTATAGACTCGATCACAGATACGCAGTATTTT
>TRBV5-1|.|.|TRBJ1-4|15
CASSPLDSTSEKLFF
TGCGCCAGCAGCCCCTTAGACAGCACATCTGAAAAACTGTTTTTT
>TRBV28|TRBD2|.|TRBJ2-1|14
CASSLAGAYNEQFF
TGTGCCAGCAGTTTAGCGGGGGCCTACAATGAGCAGTTCTTC
>TRBV28|.|.|TRBJ1-1|15
CASSLGLGGNTEAFF
TGTGCCAGCAGTTTGGGTTTGGGGGGGAACACTGAAGCTTTCTTT
>TRBV29-1|.|.|TRBJ1-1|13
CSVVPPGGTEAFF
TGCAGCGTTGTACCTCCCGGGGGGACTGAAGCTTTCTTT
>TRBV5-4|.|once|TRBJ1-1|14
CASSYGGARTEAFF
TGTGCCAGCAGCTATGGGGGGGCGCGCACTGAAGCTTTCTTT
>TRBV5-5|.|.|TRBJ1-5|14
CASSLAGGNQPQHF
TGTGCCAGCAGCTTGGCAGGGGGCAATCAGCCCCAGCATTTT
>TRBV4-1|.|.|TRBJ2-1|15
CASSQLSYSYNEQFF
TGCGCCAGCAGCCAACTTTCTTACTCCTACAATGAGCAGTTCTTC
>TRBV15|TRBD1|few|TRBJ1-2|17
CATSRDRAGGLIYGYTF
TGTGCCACCAGCAGAGATCGGGCAGGGGGGCTAATCTATGGCTACACCTTC
>TRBV5-1|.|.|TRBJ2-1|15
CASSLVGGWGNEQFF
TGCGCCAGCAGCTTGGTAGGGGGTTGGGGCAATGAGCAGTTCTTC
>TRBV7-9|.|.|TRBJ2-3|15
CASSPTGTSTDTQYF
TGTGCCAGCAGCCCCACGGGGACTAGCACAGATACGCAGTATTTT
>TRBV5-4|TRBD2|.|TRBJ2-3|15
CASSSSGDANFAQYF
TGTGCCAGCAGCTCTAGCGGGGACGCCAATTTTGCGCAGTATTTT
>TRBV5-1|.|few|TRBJ1-5|13
CASSLDRNQPQHF
TGCGCCAGCAGCTTGGACAGAAATCAGCCCCAGCATTTT
>TRBV6-6|TRBD2|.|TRBJ2-2|16
CASSILLAENTGELFF
TGTGCCAGCAGTATACTCCTAGCGGAGAACACCGGGGAGCTGTTTTTT
>TRBV5-4|.|.|TRBJ2-1|18
CASSLALRRVSSYNEQFF
TGTGCCAGCAGCTTGGCCCTTCGGCGGGTTAGCTCCTACAATGAGCAGTTCTTC
>TRBV6-5|.|.|TRBJ2-2|12
CASSMNTGELFF
TGTGCCAGCAGCATGAACACCGGGGAGCTGTTTTTT
>TRBV5-1|TRBD2|.|TRBJ2-1|15
CASSLVLAAGNEQFF
TGCGCCAGCAGCTTGGTACTAGCGGCAGGCAATGAGCAGTTCTTC
>TRBV28|.|few|TRBJ1-5|13
CASTTGVYQPQHF
TGTGCCAGCACCACAGGTGTGTATCAGCCCCAGCATTTT
>TRBV11-2|TRBD1|few|TRBJ1-2|16
CASSPRLGQIWDGYTF
TGTGCCAGCAGCCCGCGCCTGGGACAGATATGGGATGGCTACACCTTC
>TRBV5-6|.|once|TRBJ1-5|16
CASSLAGPGDYQPQHF
TGTGCCAGCAGCTTGGCCGGCCCAGGGGATTATCAGCCCCAGCATTTT
>TRBV7-2|.|.|TRBJ2-1|15
CASSLVGGTYNEQFF
TGTGCCAGCAGCTTAGTAGGCGGGACCTACAATGAGCAGTTCTTC
>TRBV18|.|.|TRBJ1-2|17
CASSPVDSPPGNYGYTF
TGTGCCAGCTCACCCGTGGACAGCCCGCCAGGAAACTATGGCTACACCTTC
>TRBV5-5|.|.|TRBJ2-3|14
CASSLDRFPDTQYF
TGTGCCAGCAGCTTGGACAGGTTCCCCGATACGCAGTATTTT
>TRBV3-1/TRBV3-2|.|once|TRBJ2-1|17
CASSQDLPGAPYNEQFF
TGTGCCAGCAGCCAAGATCTTCCGGGAGCCCCCTACAATGAGCAGTTCTTC
>TRBV5-4|TRBD2|once|TRBJ2-7|16
CASSLAKGGRAWEQYF
TGTGCCAGCAGCTTGGCCAAAGGTGGGAGGGCGTGGGAGCAGTACTTC
>TRBV12-3/TRBV12-4|.|.|TRBJ1-1|13
CASRVFGGPEAFF
TGTGCCAGCAGAGTTTTTGGGGGCCCTGAAGCTTTCTTT
>TRBV30|.|.|TRBJ2-7|15
CAWRHLSGSSYEQYF
TGTGCCTGGAGGCATCTTAGCGGAAGCTCCTACGAGCAGTACTTC
>TRBV18|TRBD1|.|TRBJ2-5|15
CASSPRTGVQETQYF
TGTGCCAGCTCACCACGGACAGGGGTTCAAGAGACCCAGTACTTC
>TRBV11-2|.|.|TRBJ2-7|14
CASSLNGPPYEQYF
TGTGCCAGCAGCTTAAATGGGCCCCCCTACGAGCAGTACTTC
>TRBV27|TRBD1|.|TRBJ2-7|16
CASTPSGAGGNYEQYF
TGTGCCAGCACTCCCTCGGGGGCAGGGGGCAATTACGAGCAGTACTTC
>TRBV14|.|.|TRBJ2-2|15
CASSRRQQNTGELFF
TGTGCCAGCAGCCGACGACAGCAAAACACCGGGGAGCTGTTTTTT
>TRBV28|TRBD1|.|TRBJ1-2|17
CASSIISRGLVDYGYTF
TGTGCCAGCAGCATCATATCCAGGGGGCTAGTCGACTATGGCTACACCTTC
>TRBV19|TRBD1|.|TRBJ2-5|13
CASSWYRGETQYF
TGTGCCAGTAGTTGGTACAGGGGAGAGACCCAGTACTTC
>TRBV5-1|TRBD2|few|TRBJ2-2|15
CASSPSGLDTGELFF
TGCGCCAGCAGCCCTTCGGGACTAGATACCGGGGAGCTGTTTTTT
>TRBV28|TRBD1|.|TRBJ2-4|15
CASSPTGGSGNIQYF
TGTGCCAGCAGTCCGACAGGGGGATCAGGAAACATTCAGTACTTC
>TRBV5-8|TRBD2|.|TRBJ2-3|16
CASSLATSGTPDTQYF
TGTGCCAGCAGCTTGGCCACTAGCGGGACCCCAGATACGCAGTATTTT
>TRBV11-2|TRBD1|.|TRBJ2-7|14
CASSYTGTGTEQYF
TGTGCCAGCAGCTACACCGGGACAGGCACCGAGCAGTACTTC
>TRBV19|TRBD2|.|TRBJ2-1|14
CASSGLAGVPEQFF
TGTGCCAGTAGTGGCCTAGCGGGAGTGCCTGAGCAGTTCTTC
>TRBV19|TRBD1|.|TRBJ1-4|17
CASSFYGVGTADEKLFF
TGTGCCAGTAGTTTCTATGGAGTCGGGACAGCAGATGAAAAACTGTTTTTT
>TRBV3-1/TRBV3-2|.|.|TRBJ2-1|11
CASRGLNEQFF
TGTGCCAGTAGAGGGTTGAATGAGCAGTTCTTC
>TRBV5-1|TRBD1|.|TRBJ1-2|16
CASSLVTGGSLVGYTF
TGCGCCAGCAGCTTGGTGACAGGGGGAAGTCTTGTCGGCTACACCTTC
>TRBV7-9|.|.|TRBJ2-2|14
CASSLVSYTGELFF
TGTGCCAGCAGCTTAGTTAGCTACACCGGGGAGCTGTTTTTT
>TRBV27|.|.|TRBJ2-1|16
CASSAPTRTPYNEQFF
TGTGCCAGCAGTGCCCCGACTCGCACACCCTACAATGAGCAGTTCTTC
>TRBV6-5|.|once|TRBJ1-1|15
CASIDRGDTGLGAFF
TGTGCCAGCATAGACCGGGGGGACACCGGTTTGGGGGCTTTCTTT
>TRBV5-1|.|.|TRBJ1-1|13
CASSFTGTTEAFF
TGCGCCAGCAGCTTCACAGGGACGACTGAAGCTTTCTTT
>TRBV19|.|.|TRBJ1-2|13
CASSWGRGGGYTF
TGTGCCAGTAGTTGGGGCAGGGGCGGTGGCTACACCTTC